This T cell receptor beta chain was observed in a study of identical twins. Findings and caveats of the study: Sequences that were out-of-frame, alpha and twin-shared displayed an excess of low generation probability. There is a chance that invariant MAIT and iNKT cells partially muddied zero-insertion analyses. Memory repertoires showed no such pattern, whereas abundant cord blood beta clonotypes carried fewer insertions.

Details on this clonotype: The antigen is not known.

In TCRdb, the 5' RACE reads were re-called with MiXCR into one record per CDR3 protein. The table includes more than 1.5 million distinct CDR3 sequences, less than 40% detected once. Germline lookup yields CDR1 DFQATT and CDR2 SNEGSKA (reference sequence). This CDR3 contains 15 residues. The sequence derives from a newborn girl in good health. The chain uses TRBV20-1 and TRBJ2-4; 12 bases map to TRBD1. The J call may not be correct, given that the DNA end is closer to TRBJ2-7. The sample consisted of cord blood. CDR3 loop: CSATPGQGASYEQYF. For the CDR3, the DNA is TGCAGTGCTACTCCGGGACAGGGGGCCTCCTACGAGCAGTACTTC.